Following are 5 T cell receptor beta chains from one sample sequenced in a study of cytomegalovirus exposure and HLA in healthy donors. PCR was performed using 60 Vbeta and 13 Jbeta primers. Assay used: immunoSEQ multiplex PCR; TCRdb lists only in-frame clones, some missing. The sample has 150,000 to 200,000 clones, under 80% seen once. Source material: PBMCs. Every receptor here comes from a woman in her thirties in good health and CMV-seropositive.

The genes are TRBV11-2 and TRBJ1-1; D might be TRBD1 (6 bases). This CDR3 has 15 residues. The germline CDR1 and CDR2 sequences are SGHAT and FQNNGV. V lost 0 bases and J lost 4, with 12 bases in between. CDR3 nucleotide sequence: TGTGCCAGCAGCTTAGAAGTGGGGGCTGGCACTGAAGCTTTCTTT. Translating it yields CASSLEVGAGTEAFF.

The chain is built from TRBV15 and TRBJ1-5; possibly TRBD1 for D (6 bases). Trimming stripped 0 bases from V and 7 bases from J, with 10 bases between. Germline V gives CDR1 LNHNV, CDR2 YYDKDF (reference sequence). The length of the CDR3 is 14 residues. The CDR3 DNA reads TGTGCCACCAGCAGAGATCAGGGGAACCAGCCCCAGCATTTT. Residues: CATSRDQGNQPQHF.

The chain joins TRBV27 to TRBJ2-7, with 10 bases lining up with TRBD1. Trimming cost V 1 base and J 5 bases; bases outside gene matches: 8. This CDR3 has 16 amino acids. In germline, CDR1 is MNHEY, CDR2 SMNVEV (reference sequence). CDR3 loop: CASSLLGQGPTDEQYF. CDR3 coding DNA: TGTGCCAGCAGTTTATTGGGACAGGGGCCTACAGACGAGCAGTACTTC.

CDR3 sequence reads: CASSVTRTVETQYF. CDR3 sequence (DNA): TGTGCCAGCAGCGTGACTAGAACGGTCGAGACCCAGTACTTC. V gene TRBV7-2 combines with J gene TRBJ2-5; TRBD2 is a possible D gene (6 bases). CDR3 length: 14 amino acids. Germline-derived CDR1 and CDR2 are SGHTA and FQGNSA. Trimming took 5 bases from V and 5 from J, leaving 15 bases between them.

Of note for this clone: Other DNA sequences from this sample encode an identical CDR3 as well. This sequence joins TRBV18 and TRBJ2-5, with a tentative D call TRBD2 (5 bases). The CDR3 contains 12 residues. The V end was cut by 3 bases, the J end by 4 bases, with 6 bases between. Germline V gives CDR1 KGHSH, CDR2 LQKENI. The DNA of the CDR3 is TGTGCCAGCTCACCCCGGGGAGAGACCCAGTACTTC. Residues: CASSPRGETQYF.